This T cell receptor (beta chain) originates from a study of T cells in Graves' hyperthyroidism and ophthalmopathy. Background on the study: Sampling of peripheral blood happened at initial diagnosis, prior to any treatment. General study points: Most expanded thyroid clonotypes above 0.001 recurred in blood.

In its sample, this clonotype was seen many times. Its cognate antigen is unknown. Patients with ophthalmopathy all had a Clinical Activity Score of at least 3, a NOSPECS grade of at least 4 and duration under 3 months. Diagnosing involved the use of clinical symptoms, serum thyroxine and TRAb, thyroid ultrasound and orbital computed tomography. This CDR3 is built from 11 residues. Germline V CDR1 and CDR2: DFQATT, SNEGSKA (reference sequence). Regions amplified from RNA transcripts were the TCR beta CDR3 regions. Initially, a first-round RT-PCR of the TCR CDR3 employed the HTBI primer set. TCRdb called the multiplex PCR reads again in MiXCR, with one record for every CDR3 protein. This table has over 350,000 distinct CDR3 sequences, over 12% appearing once.

Input material: blood. The TCR was taken from a middle-aged man with Graves' ophthalmopathy. V gene TRBV20-1 combines with J gene TRBJ1-4, with D possibly matching TRBD1 (6 bases). The DNA for the CDR3 is TGCGTCGGGGGCCAGGGTGAAAAACTGTTTTTT. Protein: CVGGQGEKLFF.